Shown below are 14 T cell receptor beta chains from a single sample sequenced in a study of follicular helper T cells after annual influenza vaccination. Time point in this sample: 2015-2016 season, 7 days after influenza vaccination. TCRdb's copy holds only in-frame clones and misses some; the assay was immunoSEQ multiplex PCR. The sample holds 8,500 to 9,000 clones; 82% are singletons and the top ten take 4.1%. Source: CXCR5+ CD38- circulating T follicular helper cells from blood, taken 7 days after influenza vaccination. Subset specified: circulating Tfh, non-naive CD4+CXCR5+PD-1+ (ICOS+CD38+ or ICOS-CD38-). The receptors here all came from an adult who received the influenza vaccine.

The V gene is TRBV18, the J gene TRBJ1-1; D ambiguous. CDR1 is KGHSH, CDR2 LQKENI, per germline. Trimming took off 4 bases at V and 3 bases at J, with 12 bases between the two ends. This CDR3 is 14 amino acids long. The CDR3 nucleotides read TGTGCCAGCTCACGAGAAAGGATCTACACTGAAGCTTTCTTT. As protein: CASSRERIYTEAFF.

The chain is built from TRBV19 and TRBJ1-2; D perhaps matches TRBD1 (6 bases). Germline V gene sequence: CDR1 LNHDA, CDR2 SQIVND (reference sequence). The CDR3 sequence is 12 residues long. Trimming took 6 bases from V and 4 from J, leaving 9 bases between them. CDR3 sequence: CASSGQFYGYTF. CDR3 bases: TGTGCCAGTAGCGGACAGTTCTATGGCTACACCTTC.

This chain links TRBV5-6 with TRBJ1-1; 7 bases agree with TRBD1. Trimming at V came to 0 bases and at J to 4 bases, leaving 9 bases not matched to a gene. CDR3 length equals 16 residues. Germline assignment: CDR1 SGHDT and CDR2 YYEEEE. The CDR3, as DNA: TGTGCCAGCAGCTTGGCCGTGACAGGGAGGTCCACTGAAGCTTTCTTT. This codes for CASSLAVTGRSTEAFF.

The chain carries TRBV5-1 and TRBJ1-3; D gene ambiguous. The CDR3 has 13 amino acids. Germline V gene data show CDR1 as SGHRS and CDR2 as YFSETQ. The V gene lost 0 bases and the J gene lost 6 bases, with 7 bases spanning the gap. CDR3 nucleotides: TGCGCCAGCAGCTTGGAAGGATCAAACACCATATATTTT. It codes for CASSLEGSNTIYF.

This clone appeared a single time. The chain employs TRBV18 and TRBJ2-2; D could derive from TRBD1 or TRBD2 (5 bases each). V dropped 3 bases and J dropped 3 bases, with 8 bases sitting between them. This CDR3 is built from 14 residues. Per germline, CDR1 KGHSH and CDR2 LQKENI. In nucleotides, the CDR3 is TGTGCCAGCTCACCGGGGGTGGACACCGGGGAGCTGTTTTTT. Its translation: CASSPGVDTGELFF.

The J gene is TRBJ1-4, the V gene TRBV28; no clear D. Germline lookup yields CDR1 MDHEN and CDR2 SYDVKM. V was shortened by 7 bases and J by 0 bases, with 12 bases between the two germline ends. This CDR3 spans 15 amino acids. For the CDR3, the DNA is TGTGCCAGCAATACAAACAGTGCAACTAATGAAAAACTGTTTTTT. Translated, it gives CASNTNSATNEKLFF.

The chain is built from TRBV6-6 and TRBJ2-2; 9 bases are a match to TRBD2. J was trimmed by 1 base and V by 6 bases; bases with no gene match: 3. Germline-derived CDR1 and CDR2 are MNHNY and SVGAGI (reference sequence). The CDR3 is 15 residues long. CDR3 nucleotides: TGTGCCAGCAGCCCACTAGCGGGGAACACCGGGGAGCTGTTTTTT. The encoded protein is CASSPLAGNTGELFF.

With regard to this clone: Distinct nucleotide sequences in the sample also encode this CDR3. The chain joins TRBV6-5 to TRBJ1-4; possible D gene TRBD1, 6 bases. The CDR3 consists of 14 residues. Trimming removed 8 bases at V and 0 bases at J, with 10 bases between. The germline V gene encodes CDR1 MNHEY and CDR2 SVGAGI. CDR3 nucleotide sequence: TGTGCCAGCGGACAGCCGGCAACTAATGAAAAACTGTTTTTT. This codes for CASGQPATNEKLFF.

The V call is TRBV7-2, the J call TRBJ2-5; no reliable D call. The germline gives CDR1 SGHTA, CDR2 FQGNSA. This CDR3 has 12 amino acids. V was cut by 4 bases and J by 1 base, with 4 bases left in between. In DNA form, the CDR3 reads TGTGCCAGCAGCTCACCCCAAGAGACCCAGTACTTC. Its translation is CASSSPQETQYF.

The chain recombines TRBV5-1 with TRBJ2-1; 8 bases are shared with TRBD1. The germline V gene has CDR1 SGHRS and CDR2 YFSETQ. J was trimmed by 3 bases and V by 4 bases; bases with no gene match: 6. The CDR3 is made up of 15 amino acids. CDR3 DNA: TGCGCCAGCAGCGCCTCCGGACAGGGCTACAATGAGCAGTTCTTC. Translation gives CASSASGQGYNEQFF.

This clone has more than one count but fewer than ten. CDR3 bases: TGTGCCAGCAGCCAAGATAGTGTTGGGTACGAGCAGTACTTC. Its protein is CASSQDSVGYEQYF. The chain is built from TRBV14 and TRBJ2-7, with D hard to call. The ends were cut back, 0 bases at V and 4 bases at J, with 10 bases in the middle. The V gene's germline CDR1 is SGHDN and CDR2 FVKESK. This CDR3 has 14 residues.

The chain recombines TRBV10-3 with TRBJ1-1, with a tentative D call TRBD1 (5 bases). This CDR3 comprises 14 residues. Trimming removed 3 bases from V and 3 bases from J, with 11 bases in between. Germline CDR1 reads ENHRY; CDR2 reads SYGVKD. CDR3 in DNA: TGTGCCATCAGTGATCGGGGCGGGGACACTGAAGCTTTCTTT. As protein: CAISDRGGDTEAFF.

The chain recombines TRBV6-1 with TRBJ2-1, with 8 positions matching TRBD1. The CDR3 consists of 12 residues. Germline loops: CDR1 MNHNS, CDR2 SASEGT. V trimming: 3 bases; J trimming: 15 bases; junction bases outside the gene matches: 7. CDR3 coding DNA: TGTGCCAGCAGTGACACCGACAGGGGAATGTTCTTC. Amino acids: CASSDTDRGMFF.

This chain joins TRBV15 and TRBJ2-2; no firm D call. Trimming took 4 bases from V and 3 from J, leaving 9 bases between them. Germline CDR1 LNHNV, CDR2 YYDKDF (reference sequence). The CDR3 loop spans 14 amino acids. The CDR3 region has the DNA TGTGCCACCAGCAAAGACACCTACACCGGGGAGCTGTTTTTT. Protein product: CATSKDTYTGELFF.